This T cell receptor (beta chain) is from a study of blood T cell repertoires in COVID-19 (dated by TCRdb to 2018 to 2021). Some background on the complete study: Samples covering the acute and convalescent phases of COVID-19 were provided by collaborators in the United States, Italy and Spain. HLA class I and class II types, where available, came from metadata supplied by the sample provider rather than from assay-based typing. A de-identified subject ID, COVID-19 status, age in years and sex were almost always included in the sample metadata. Subjects who had been exposed to COVID-19, were actively infected with it, or had recovered from it provided the deeply sampled blood TCRbeta repertoires that made up the dataset. The repertoires were released in a freely available public database meant as a resource for research on the immune response to SARS-CoV-2. The samples were drawn from the first 160 participants of the ongoing ImmuneRACE study and from some 1,300 subjects provided by 6 global collaborators. The material from the prospective study consisted of cDNA or gDNA derived from T cells, B-cell-depleted T cells, or PBMCs.

The immunoSEQ Assay, a bias-controlled multiplex PCR, was used to amplify TCRbeta CDR3 regions from genomic DNA. As for how the authors treated the data: The number of nucleated cells in each sample was estimated from the amplification of reference gene primers within the assay. Sequence reads were collapsed and filtered to measure the absolute abundance of every unique TCRbeta CDR3 rearrangement. Productive Simpson clonality was computed per sample as the square root of Simpson's diversity index over productive rearrangements. This is the immuneACCESS table as TCRdb keeps it, with only in-frame sequences that have V and J called. A part of the clones is gone; compared with another copy, unresolved V genes explain less than half, and the rest is unexplained. V, J and clone size were drawn from that table, and D and trimming were deduced from the DNA. The sample contains 77,000 or so clones, about 83% of them found a single time. Less than 8% of the sample rests with the top ten.

What the authors observed across the whole study: Clinical and demographic metadata were provided uncurated, with the amount varying by source and participant.

Whole blood was collected in K2EDTA tubes by collaborating institutions according to the institutions' own protocols. For TCRbeta analysis, collaborator samples were shipped as frozen whole blood, as isolated PBMCs, or as DNA extracted from either sample type. CDR1 is given as LGHDT and CDR2 as YNNKEL, both from the germline V gene (reference sequence). V is pared back by 3 bases and J by 13 bases, with 12 bases lying between the germline termini. There are 11 amino acids in the CDR3, from cysteine to phenylalanine inclusive. Only CDR3 DNA remains: 33 bases, in frame from the first base. Comment on this clone: The specificity of this receptor is unknown. Nothing much larger sits one base from this clone, and base qualities are not available.

The source material was peripheral blood. The source is a woman in her sixties or seventies with acute or convalescent COVID-19. Rearrangement joined TRBV3-1 (or the pseudogene TRBV3-2) to TRBJ1-1; perhaps TRBD1 is the D gene, with 5 bases matching. The sequence in DNA is TGTGCCAGCAGCCACGGGGGGGTTGGTTTCTTT. Its protein reads: CASSHGGVGFF.